This T cell receptor (beta chain) was documented in a study of molecular identifiers for immune sequencing clone quantification. Germline CDR1 is SGHVS and CDR2 is FQNEAQ. CDR3 length: 18 residues. V trimming: 1 base; J trimming: 3 bases; junction bases outside the gene matches: 10. RNA fractions of 10%, 30% or 50% and about 18,000 to 1,000,000 sorted cells were the source of naive CD8 libraries. This clonotype was seen ten or more times. TCRdb ran MiXCR on the PCR reads and lists one entry per CDR3 protein. The sample contains about 63,000 distinct CDR3 sequences, around 19% of which appear only once.

The V gene is TRBV7-8, the J gene TRBJ1-5; TRBD1 aligns across 9 bases. Material for sequencing was naive CD8+ T cells from blood, with Jurkat cell RNA spiked in. Subset denoted: FACS-sorted CD8+CD4-CCR7+CD45RA+ naive T cells. The receptor's source is a human donor in good health. Some libraries in this study had Jurkat cell RNA spiked in. DNA of the CDR3: TGTGCCAGCAGCTTAGAGGGACAGGGACAGAGCTTCAATCAGCCCCAGCATTTT. It specifies CASSLEGQGQSFNQPQHF.